The clone carrying this TCR beta chain was counted ten times or more. Its matching antigen is unknown. The data stem from a study of T cell repertoires in cytomegalovirus infection. Study-wide background: Public TCR beta signatures provided an indication of both CMV infection and a matching HLA type. Overall study findings and caveats: The ex vivo response was dominated by HLA-C-restricted CMV-specific TCR beta clonotypes. Carriage of CMV together with the relevant HLA was identifiable through cumulative public TCR beta family frequency.

In germline, CDR1 is SGHVS, CDR2 FNYEAQ. The CDR3 extends over 14 amino acids. V gave up 2 bases and J gave up 6 bases, with 11 bases separating them. TCRdb re-called the reads with MiXCR, one entry per CDR3 protein. The table includes under 130,000 distinct CDR3 sequences, around 45% detected once. The material sequenced was CD8+ T cells from cultured PBMCs, taken from culture after CMV antigen stimulation. The sequence was obtained from a human donor in good health (CMV status not recorded). Some clones in this sample may be carry-over from other donors' samples. The V call is TRBV7-6, the J call TRBJ2-1; no clear D gene. The DNA for the CDR3 is TGTGCCAGCAGCTTACTGAGGCTTCCCAATGAGCAGTTCTTC. Amino acids: CASSLLRLPNEQFF.